This entry concerns a single TCR beta chain. Trimming took 5 bases from V and 1 from J; bases not matched to a gene: 5. The CDR3 totals 16 residues. Germline CDR1 and CDR2: MGHRA and YSYEKL. This entry comes from a study of PD-L1 blockade in urothelial cancer. Only in-frame clones appear in the TCRdb table, and some are missing; sequencing was by immunoSEQ multiplex PCR. The data contain some 90,000 clones, about 89% of them singletons. Time point: pretreatment peripheral blood. The sequence derives from a woman of 80 years or more with urothelial cancer. The chain recombines TRBV4-1 with TRBJ1-1; 12 positions agree with TRBD1. Material: PBMCs, obtained around atezolizumab (anti-PD-L1) treatment. The CDR3 reads CASSSGQGAGNTEAFF. The CDR3 DNA follows: TGCGCCAGCAGCTCGGGACAGGGGGCCGGGAACACTGAAGCTTTCTTT.